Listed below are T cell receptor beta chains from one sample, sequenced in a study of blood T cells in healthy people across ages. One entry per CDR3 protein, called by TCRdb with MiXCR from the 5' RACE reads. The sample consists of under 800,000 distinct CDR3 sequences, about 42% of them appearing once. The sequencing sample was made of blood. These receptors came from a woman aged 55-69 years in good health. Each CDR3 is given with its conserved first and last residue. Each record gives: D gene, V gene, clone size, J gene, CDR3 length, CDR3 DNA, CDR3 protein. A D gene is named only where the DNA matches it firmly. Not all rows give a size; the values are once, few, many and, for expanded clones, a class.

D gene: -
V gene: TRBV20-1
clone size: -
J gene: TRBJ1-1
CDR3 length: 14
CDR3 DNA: TGCAGTGCTAGTGGTGTAGCAGGGAGGACTGAAGCTTTCTTT
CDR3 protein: CSASGVAGRTEAFF

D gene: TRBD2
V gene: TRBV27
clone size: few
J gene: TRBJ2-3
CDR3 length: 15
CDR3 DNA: TGTGCCAGCAGTTTGGCGGGAGGGCCGGCAGATACGCAGTATTTT
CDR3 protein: CASSLAGGPADTQYF

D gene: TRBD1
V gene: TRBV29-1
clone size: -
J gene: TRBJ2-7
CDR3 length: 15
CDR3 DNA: TGCAGCGTTGAAGACTGGGACAGGGGTTTTTACGAGCAGTACTTC
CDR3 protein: CSVEDWDRGFYEQYF

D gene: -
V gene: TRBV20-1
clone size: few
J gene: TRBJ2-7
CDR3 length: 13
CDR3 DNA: TGCAGTGCTAGTCTTAGAGGCGCGAACGAGCAGTACTTC
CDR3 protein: CSASLRGANEQYF

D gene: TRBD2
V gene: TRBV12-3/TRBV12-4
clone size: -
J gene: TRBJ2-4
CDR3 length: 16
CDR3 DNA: TGTGCCAGCAACCTGGGGCGGGAGATAGCCAAAAACATTCAGTACTTC
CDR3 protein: CASNLGREIAKNIQYF

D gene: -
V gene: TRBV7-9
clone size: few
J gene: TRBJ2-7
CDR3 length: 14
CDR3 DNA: TGTGCCAGCAGCTCGGTTTTAAGTACCGGCGAGCAGTACTTC
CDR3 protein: CASSSVLSTGEQYF

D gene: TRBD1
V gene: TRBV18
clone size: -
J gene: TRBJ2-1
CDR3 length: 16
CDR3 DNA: TGTGCCAGCTCACCACAGGACAGGGGGCTGATCGATGAGCAGTTCTTC
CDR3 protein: CASSPQDRGLIDEQFF

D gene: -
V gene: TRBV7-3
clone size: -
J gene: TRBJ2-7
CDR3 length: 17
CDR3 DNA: TGTGCCAGCAGCCAAACCTCGAATCCCAGCTCCTACAATGAGCAGTACTTC
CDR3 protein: CASSQTSNPSSYNEQYF

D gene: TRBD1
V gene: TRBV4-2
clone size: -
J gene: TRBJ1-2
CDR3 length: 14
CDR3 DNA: TGTGCCAGCAGCCAAGGGGACAGAACCTATGGCTACACCTTC
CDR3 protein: CASSQGDRTYGYTF

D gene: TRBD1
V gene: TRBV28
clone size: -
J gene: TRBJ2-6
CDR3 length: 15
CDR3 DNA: TGTGCCAGCAGTTACACAGGGGCTGGGGCCAACGTCCTGACTTTC
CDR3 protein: CASSYTGAGANVLTF

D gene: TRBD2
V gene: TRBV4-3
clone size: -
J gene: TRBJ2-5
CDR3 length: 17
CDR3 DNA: TGCGCCAGCAGCCAAGATAGGGGGACTAGCGGGATTGAGACCCAGTACTTC
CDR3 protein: CASSQDRGTSGIETQYF

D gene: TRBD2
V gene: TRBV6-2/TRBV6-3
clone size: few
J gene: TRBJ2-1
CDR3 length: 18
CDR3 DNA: TGTGCCAGCAGCCCAGGCGGGACTAGCGGGAGGCACTGGGATGAGCAGTTCTTC
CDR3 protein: CASSPGGTSGRHWDEQFF

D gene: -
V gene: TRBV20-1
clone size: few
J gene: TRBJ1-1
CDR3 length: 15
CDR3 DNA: TGCAGTGCTAGAGATACCGGGGGCGCGTACACTGAAGCTTTCTTT
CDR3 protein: CSARDTGGAYTEAFF

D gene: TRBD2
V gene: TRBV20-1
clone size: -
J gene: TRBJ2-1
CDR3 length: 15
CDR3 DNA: TGCAGTGCTCCGACTACTAGCGGGGGGGGTAATGAGCAGTTCTTC
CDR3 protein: CSAPTTSGGGNEQFF

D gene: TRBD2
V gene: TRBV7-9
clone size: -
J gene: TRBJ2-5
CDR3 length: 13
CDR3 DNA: TGTGCCAGCCAGACTAGCGGCCAAGAGACCCAGTACTTC
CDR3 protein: CASQTSGQETQYF

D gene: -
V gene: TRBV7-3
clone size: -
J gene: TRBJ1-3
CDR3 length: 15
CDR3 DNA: TGTGCCAGCAGCCGCACAGGGCTCGGGGGAAACACCATATATTTT
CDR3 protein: CASSRTGLGGNTIYF

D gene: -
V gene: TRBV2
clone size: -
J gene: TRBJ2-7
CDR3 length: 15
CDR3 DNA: TGTGCCAGCAGGGGGGAACAGGTTAGGTACAATGAGCAGTACTTC
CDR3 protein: CASRGEQVRYNEQYF

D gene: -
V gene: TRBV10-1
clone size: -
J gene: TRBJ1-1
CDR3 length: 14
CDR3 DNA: TGCGCCAGCAGTGACCCCGGTGAGAACACTGAAGCTTTCTTT
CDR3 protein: CASSDPGENTEAFF

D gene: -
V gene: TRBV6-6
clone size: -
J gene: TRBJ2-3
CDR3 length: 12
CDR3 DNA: TGTGCCAGCAGTACGGGGAGTGATACGCAGTATTTT
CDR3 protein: CASSTGSDTQYF

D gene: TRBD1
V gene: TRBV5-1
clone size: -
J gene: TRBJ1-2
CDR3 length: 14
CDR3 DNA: TGCGCCAGCAGGCCCGGGACAGGGGACTATGGCTACACCTTC
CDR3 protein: CASRPGTGDYGYTF

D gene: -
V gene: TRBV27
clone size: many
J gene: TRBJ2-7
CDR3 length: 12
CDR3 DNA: TGCGCCAGCAGCTTATTCGGCTACGAGCAGTACTTC
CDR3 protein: CASSLFGYEQYF

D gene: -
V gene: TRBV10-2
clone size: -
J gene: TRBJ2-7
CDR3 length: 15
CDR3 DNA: TGCGCCAGCAGTGAGGGTGCGGGGGCCGTGGAGGAGCAGTACTTC
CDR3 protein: CASSEGAGAVEEQYF

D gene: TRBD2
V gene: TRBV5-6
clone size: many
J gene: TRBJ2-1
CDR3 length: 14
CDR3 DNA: TGTGCCAGCCAAATAGCGGGCGCCATCAATGAGCAGTTCTTC
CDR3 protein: CASQIAGAINEQFF

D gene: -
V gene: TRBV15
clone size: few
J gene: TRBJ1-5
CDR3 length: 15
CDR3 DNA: TGTGCCACCAGCAGAGATCACACAGGCAATCAGCCCCAGCATTTT
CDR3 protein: CATSRDHTGNQPQHF

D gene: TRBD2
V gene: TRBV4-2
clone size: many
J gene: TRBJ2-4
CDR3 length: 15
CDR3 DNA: TGTGCCAGCAGCCAACATCTAGCGGTCAAAAACATTCAGTACTTC
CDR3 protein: CASSQHLAVKNIQYF

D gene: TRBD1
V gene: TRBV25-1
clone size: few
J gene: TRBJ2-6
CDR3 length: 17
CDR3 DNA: TGTGCCAGCAGTGTCCGACAGGGAGTCTCTGGGGCCAACGTCCTGACTTTC
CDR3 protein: CASSVRQGVSGANVLTF

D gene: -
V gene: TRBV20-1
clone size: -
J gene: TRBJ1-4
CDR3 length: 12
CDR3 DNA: TGCAGTGCTAGAGATGGGAAGGAAAAACTGTTTTTT
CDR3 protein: CSARDGKEKLFF

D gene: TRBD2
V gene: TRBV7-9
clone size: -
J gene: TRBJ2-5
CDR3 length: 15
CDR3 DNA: TGTGCCAGCAGCTTAGGAGGGACTAGCGGCGAGACCCAGTACTTC
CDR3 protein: CASSLGGTSGETQYF

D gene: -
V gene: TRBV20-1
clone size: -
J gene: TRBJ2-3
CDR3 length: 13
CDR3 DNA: TGCAGTGCCCCCGACTCGGGTGCAGATACGCAGTATTTT
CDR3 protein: CSAPDSGADTQYF

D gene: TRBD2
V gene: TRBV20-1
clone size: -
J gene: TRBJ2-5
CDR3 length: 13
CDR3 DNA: TGCAGTGGCCGACTAGCGGGGCAAGAGACCCAGTACTTC
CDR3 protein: CSGRLAGQETQYF

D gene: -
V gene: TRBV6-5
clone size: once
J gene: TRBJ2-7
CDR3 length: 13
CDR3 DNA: TGTGCCTGCAGTTACGGAGAACGTGGGGAGCAGTACTTC
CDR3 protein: CACSYGERGEQYF

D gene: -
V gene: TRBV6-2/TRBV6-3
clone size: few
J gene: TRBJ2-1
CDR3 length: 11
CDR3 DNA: TGTGCCAGCAGTGCATTCGGTGAGCAGTTCTTC
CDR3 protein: CASSAFGEQFF

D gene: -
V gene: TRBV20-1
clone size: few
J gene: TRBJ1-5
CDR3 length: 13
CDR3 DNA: TGCAGTGCTTCCGGGGGAAGCAATCAGCCCCAGCATTTT
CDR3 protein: CSASGGSNQPQHF

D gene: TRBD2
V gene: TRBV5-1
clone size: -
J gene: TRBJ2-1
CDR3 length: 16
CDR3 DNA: TGCGCCAGCAGCCCTCTAGCGGGGGGGGTCTACAATGAGCAGTTCTTC
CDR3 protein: CASSPLAGGVYNEQFF

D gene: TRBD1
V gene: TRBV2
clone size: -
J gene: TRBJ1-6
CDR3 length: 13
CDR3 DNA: TGTGCCAGCAGTGAGGGGACAGGGGACCCCCTCCACTTT
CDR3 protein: CASSEGTGDPLHF

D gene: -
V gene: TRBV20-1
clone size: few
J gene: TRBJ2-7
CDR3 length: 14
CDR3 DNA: TGCAGTGCCCGACCGGTGGGCTCCTACAATGAGCAGTACTTC
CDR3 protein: CSARPVGSYNEQYF

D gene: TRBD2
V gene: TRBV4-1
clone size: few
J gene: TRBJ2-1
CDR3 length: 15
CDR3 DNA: TGCGCCAGCAGTCCCGGACTAGTTCGCGACAATGAGCAGTTCTTC
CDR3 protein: CASSPGLVRDNEQFF

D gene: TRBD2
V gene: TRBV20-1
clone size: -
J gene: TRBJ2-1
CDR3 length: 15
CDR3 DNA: TGCAGTGCTATTAAAGCTAGCGGGAAAGTTCAGGAGCAGTTCTTC
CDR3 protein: CSAIKASGKVQEQFF

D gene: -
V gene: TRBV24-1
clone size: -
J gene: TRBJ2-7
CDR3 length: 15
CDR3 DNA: TGTGCCCCACAGGAACTTCCGAACCGGCCCTACGAGCAGTACTTC
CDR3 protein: CAPQELPNRPYEQYF

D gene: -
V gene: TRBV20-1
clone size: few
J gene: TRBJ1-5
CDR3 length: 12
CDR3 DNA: TGCAGTGCCCGATATAGCAATCAGCCCCAGCATTTT
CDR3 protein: CSARYSNQPQHF

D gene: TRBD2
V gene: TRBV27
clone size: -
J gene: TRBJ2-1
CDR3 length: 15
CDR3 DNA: TGTGCCAGCAGCAGACTAGCGAACTCCTACAATGGGCAGTTCTTC
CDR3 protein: CASSRLANSYNGQFF

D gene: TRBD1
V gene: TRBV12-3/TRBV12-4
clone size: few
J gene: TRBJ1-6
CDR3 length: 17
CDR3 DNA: TGTGCCAGCAGTTTTTCGTTTGGGACAGATTATAATTCACCCCTCCACTTT
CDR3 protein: CASSFSFGTDYNSPLHF

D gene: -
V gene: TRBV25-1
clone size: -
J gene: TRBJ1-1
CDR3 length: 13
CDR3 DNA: TGTGCCAGCAGTCTAGAGGCCAGGACTGAAGCTTTCTTT
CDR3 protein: CASSLEARTEAFF

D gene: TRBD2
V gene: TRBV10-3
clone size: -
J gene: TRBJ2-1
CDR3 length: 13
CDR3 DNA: TGTTCATTCGCGGCGGGAGCCTACAATGAGCAGTTCTTC
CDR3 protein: CSFAAGAYNEQFF

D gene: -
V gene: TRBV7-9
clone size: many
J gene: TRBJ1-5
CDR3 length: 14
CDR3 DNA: TGTGCCAGCAGCTTAGGGGGGGAGTTTCAGCCCCAGCATTTT
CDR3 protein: CASSLGGEFQPQHF

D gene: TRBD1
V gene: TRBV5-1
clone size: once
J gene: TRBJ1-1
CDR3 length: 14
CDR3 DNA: TGCGCCAGTACTAGGACAGGGGGGCACACTGAAGCTTTCTTT
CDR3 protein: CASTRTGGHTEAFF

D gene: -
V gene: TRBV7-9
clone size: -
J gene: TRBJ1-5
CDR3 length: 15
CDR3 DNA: TGTGCCAGCAGCTCGGAGGGCAGGGTCAATCAGCCCCAGCATTTT
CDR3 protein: CASSSEGRVNQPQHF

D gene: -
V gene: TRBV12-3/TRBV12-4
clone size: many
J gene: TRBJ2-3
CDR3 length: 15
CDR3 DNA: TGTGCCAGCAGGCCCCGACCCAAGGGGGCAGATACGCAGTATTTT
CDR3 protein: CASRPRPKGADTQYF

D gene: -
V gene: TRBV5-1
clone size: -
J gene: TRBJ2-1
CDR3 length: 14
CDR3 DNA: TGCGCCAGCAGCACTGGGGACACTTACAATGAGCAGTTCTTC
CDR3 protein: CASSTGDTYNEQFF

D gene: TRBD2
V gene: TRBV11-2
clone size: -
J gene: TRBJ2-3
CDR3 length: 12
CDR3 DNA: TGTGCCAGCAGCTTAAGCCGGGAGGGCCAGTATTTT
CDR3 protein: CASSLSREGQYF

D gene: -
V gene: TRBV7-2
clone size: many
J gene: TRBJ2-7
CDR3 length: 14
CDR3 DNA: TGTGCCAGCAGCTTCAAAGGGGAGGCCCTCGAGCAGTACTTC
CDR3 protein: CASSFKGEALEQYF

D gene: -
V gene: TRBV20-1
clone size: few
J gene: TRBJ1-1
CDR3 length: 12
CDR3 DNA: TGCAGTGCTAGGGATAGAGGGACTGAAGCTTTCTTT
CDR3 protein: CSARDRGTEAFF

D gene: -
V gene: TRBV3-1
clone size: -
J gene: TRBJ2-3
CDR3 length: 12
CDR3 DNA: TGTGCCAGCAGCCCAGGGCACCATACGCAGTATTTT
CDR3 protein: CASSPGHHTQYF

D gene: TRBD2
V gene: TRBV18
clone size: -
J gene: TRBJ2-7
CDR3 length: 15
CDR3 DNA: TGTGCCAGCTCACCACCGACTAGCGGGGCTTACGAGCAGTACTTC
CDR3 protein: CASSPPTSGAYEQYF

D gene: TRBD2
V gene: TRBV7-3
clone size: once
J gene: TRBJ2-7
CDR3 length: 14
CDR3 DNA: TGTGCCAGCAGCTTTAGCGGGGGGGTCAATGAGCAGTACTTC
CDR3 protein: CASSFSGGVNEQYF

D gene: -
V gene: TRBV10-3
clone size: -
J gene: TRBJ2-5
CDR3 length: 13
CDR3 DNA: TGTGCCATCTCCGGGACCGACGGGGGAAAGCAGTACTTC
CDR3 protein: CAISGTDGGKQYF

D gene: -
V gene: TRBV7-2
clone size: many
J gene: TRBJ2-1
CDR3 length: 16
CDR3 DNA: TGTGCCAGCAGCTTAGCGTCTGGCCGAGAGAGTAGTGAGCAGTTCTTC
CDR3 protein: CASSLASGRESSEQFF

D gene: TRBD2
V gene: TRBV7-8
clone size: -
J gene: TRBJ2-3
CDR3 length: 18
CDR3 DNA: TGTGCCAGCAGCACAACCCCCCAGTCTAGCGGGGCCACAGATACGCAGTATTTT
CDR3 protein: CASSTTPQSSGATDTQYF

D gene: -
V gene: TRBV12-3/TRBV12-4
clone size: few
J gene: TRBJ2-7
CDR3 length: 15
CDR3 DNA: TGTGCCAGCAGTCCCGACAGCGCAATTTCCTACGAGCAGTACTTC
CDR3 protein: CASSPDSAISYEQYF

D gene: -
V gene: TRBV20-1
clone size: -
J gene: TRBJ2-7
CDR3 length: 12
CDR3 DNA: TGCAGTCCCGCCCGTATCTCCTACGAGCAGTACTTC
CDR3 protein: CSPARISYEQYF